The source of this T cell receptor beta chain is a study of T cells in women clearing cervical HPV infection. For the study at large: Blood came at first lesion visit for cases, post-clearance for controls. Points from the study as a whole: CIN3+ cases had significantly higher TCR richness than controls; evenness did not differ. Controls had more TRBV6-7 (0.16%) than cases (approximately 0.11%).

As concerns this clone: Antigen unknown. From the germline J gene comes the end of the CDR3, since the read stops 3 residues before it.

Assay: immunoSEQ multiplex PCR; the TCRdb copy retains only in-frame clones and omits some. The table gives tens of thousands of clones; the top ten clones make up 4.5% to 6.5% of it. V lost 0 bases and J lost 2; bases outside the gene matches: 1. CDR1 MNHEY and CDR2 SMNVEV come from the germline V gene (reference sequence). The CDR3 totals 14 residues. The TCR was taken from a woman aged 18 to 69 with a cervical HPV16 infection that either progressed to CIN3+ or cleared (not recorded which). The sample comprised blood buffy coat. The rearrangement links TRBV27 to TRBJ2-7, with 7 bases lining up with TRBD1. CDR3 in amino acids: CASSLSGTAYEQYF. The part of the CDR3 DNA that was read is TGTGCCAGCAGTTTATCCGGGACAGCCTACGAG.